A selection of T cell receptor beta chains follows, all from one sample in a study of T cells after posttransplantation cyclophosphamide. Profiling relied on immunoSEQ multiplex PCR, and the TCRdb table lists in-frame clones only, not all of them. The repertoire holds over 15,000 clones, with 94% as singletons. The sequencing input was naive CD4+ T cells sorted from blood. The source of these receptors is a woman aged 50 to 65 in good health and a related stem cell transplant donor. Both conserved end residues are part of each CDR3. A D gene is named only where the DNA matches it firmly. A clone size is listed for some rows: how often the clone was seen (once, few, many), or a class if it is expanded.

abundance: .; len: 14; d_gene: TRBD1; j_gene: TRBJ1-1; v_gene: TRBV7-9; CDR3nt: TGTGCCAGCAGCTTCGGACAGGCGGGCACTGAAGCTTTCTTT; CDR3aa: CASSFGQAGTEAFF
abundance: once; len: 14; d_gene: .; j_gene: TRBJ2-4; v_gene: TRBV28; CDR3nt: TGTGCCAGCAGTCTCCGGGTAGCCAAAAACATTCAGTACTTC; CDR3aa: CASSLRVAKNIQYF
abundance: .; len: 17; d_gene: TRBD1; j_gene: TRBJ1-5; v_gene: TRBV28; CDR3nt: TGTGCCAGCAGTTCCGACAGGGGGAGAGGGAGCAATCAGCCCCAGCATTTT; CDR3aa: CASSSDRGRGSNQPQHF
abundance: .; len: 15; d_gene: TRBD2; j_gene: TRBJ2-5; v_gene: TRBV7-3; CDR3nt: TGTGCCAGCAGCTTAGTCGAAGCGGGGAATCGACAGCAGTACTTC; CDR3aa: CASSLVEAGNRQQYF
abundance: .; len: 16; d_gene: .; j_gene: TRBJ2-2; v_gene: TRBV11-2; CDR3nt: TGTGCCAGCAGCTTCAACAGGGCCCCGAACACCGGGGAGCTGTTTTTT; CDR3aa: CASSFNRAPNTGELFF
abundance: .; len: 14; d_gene: TRBD1; j_gene: TRBJ1-2; v_gene: TRBV5-1; CDR3nt: TGCGCCAGCAGCCCGGGGACAGTAACAGGTGGCTACACCTTC; CDR3aa: CASSPGTVTGGYTF
abundance: .; len: 13; d_gene: .; j_gene: TRBJ1-2; v_gene: TRBV5-4; CDR3nt: TGTGCCAGCAGCTCCCGGGATTTATATGGCTACACCTTC; CDR3aa: CASSSRDLYGYTF
abundance: once; len: 16; d_gene: TRBD2; j_gene: TRBJ2-1; v_gene: TRBV19; CDR3nt: TGTGCCAGTAGTATAGTGGGTAGCGGGCTTTACAATGAGCAGTTCTTC; CDR3aa: CASSIVGSGLYNEQFF
abundance: once; len: 20; d_gene: .; j_gene: TRBJ2-7; v_gene: TRBV27; CDR3nt: TGTGCCAGCAGTTTATATGTTCGCGGGATTGGCCCTCGAGGCTCCTACGAGCAGTACTTC; CDR3aa: CASSLYVRGIGPRGSYEQYF
abundance: .; len: 15; d_gene: TRBD2; j_gene: TRBJ2-2; v_gene: TRBV2; CDR3nt: TGTGCCAGCAGTCTAGCGGGAGGTGATACCGGGGAGCTGTTTTTT; CDR3aa: CASSLAGGDTGELFF
abundance: .; len: 15; d_gene: .; j_gene: TRBJ1-5; v_gene: TRBV5-6; CDR3nt: TGTGCCAGCAGCTCTAGGGGGGGCTTCAATCAGCCCCAGCATTTT; CDR3aa: CASSSRGGFNQPQHF
abundance: .; len: 13; d_gene: .; j_gene: TRBJ1-1; v_gene: TRBV28; CDR3nt: TGTGCCTCCCGAACTGGGGGCGTAACTGAAGCTTTCTTT; CDR3aa: CASRTGGVTEAFF
abundance: .; len: 14; d_gene: TRBD1; j_gene: TRBJ1-2; v_gene: TRBV7-8; CDR3nt: TGTGCCAGCAGCTTTAGCAGGGGGGTTCGGGGCTACACCTTC; CDR3aa: CASSFSRGVRGYTF
abundance: .; len: 16; d_gene: TRBD2; j_gene: TRBJ2-7; v_gene: TRBV5-4; CDR3nt: TGTGCCAGCAGCCGCGGGGGGTGGAACTTGGAGAGCGAGCAGTACTTC; CDR3aa: CASSRGGWNLESEQYF
abundance: .; len: 16; d_gene: TRBD2; j_gene: TRBJ2-1; v_gene: TRBV7-9; CDR3nt: TGTGCCAGCAGCTTAGGCCTCAGCGGGAGTTACAATGAGCAGTTCTTC; CDR3aa: CASSLGLSGSYNEQFF
abundance: .; len: 17; d_gene: TRBD1; j_gene: TRBJ2-4; v_gene: TRBV19; CDR3nt: TGTGCCAGTAGTATAAGCCCTTGGGACAGGGGGGGAGCCATTCAGTACTTC; CDR3aa: CASSISPWDRGGAIQYF
abundance: .; len: 13; d_gene: TRBD1; j_gene: TRBJ1-5; v_gene: TRBV6-5; CDR3nt: TGTGCCACCGGGGACAGTTGGGTTTCGCCCCAGCATTTT; CDR3aa: CATGDSWVSPQHF
abundance: .; len: 14; d_gene: .; j_gene: TRBJ1-3; v_gene: TRBV10-3; CDR3nt: TGTGCCATCAGGCGAGACAGTAGAGGAAACACCATATATTTT; CDR3aa: CAIRRDSRGNTIYF
abundance: .; len: 19; d_gene: .; j_gene: TRBJ2-1; v_gene: TRBV12-1; CDR3nt: TGTGCCAGCAGCTTTGGACTAGCGCCCCGTCGGAGGTCCTACAATGAGCAGTTCTTC; CDR3aa: CASSFGLAPRRRSYNEQFF
abundance: once; len: 15; d_gene: TRBD2; j_gene: TRBJ2-1; v_gene: TRBV14; CDR3nt: TGTGCCAGCAGCCCCCGGGGCGGGAGGAGTAATGAGCAGTTCTTC; CDR3aa: CASSPRGGRSNEQFF
abundance: .; len: 15; d_gene: .; j_gene: TRBJ2-1; v_gene: TRBV7-3; CDR3nt: TGTGCCAGCAGCTTAACAGGCGGACAGTACAATGAGCAGTTCTTC; CDR3aa: CASSLTGGQYNEQFF
abundance: .; len: 15; d_gene: TRBD1; j_gene: TRBJ2-2; v_gene: TRBV11-1; CDR3nt: TGTGCCAGCAAACGGACAGGGGGAAACACCGGGGAGCTGTTTTTT; CDR3aa: CASKRTGGNTGELFF
abundance: .; len: 15; d_gene: TRBD1; j_gene: TRBJ2-5; v_gene: TRBV5-1; CDR3nt: TGCGCCAGCAGCCCGCGACAGGGAGACGGGCAGACCCAGTACTTC; CDR3aa: CASSPRQGDGQTQYF
abundance: .; len: 13; d_gene: TRBD1; j_gene: TRBJ1-1; v_gene: TRBV19; CDR3nt: TGTGCCAGCGACAGGGGCCAGAACACTGAAGCTTTCTTT; CDR3aa: CASDRGQNTEAFF
abundance: .; len: 17; d_gene: TRBD2; j_gene: TRBJ2-5; v_gene: TRBV9; CDR3nt: TGTGCCAGCAGCGCAACCCTTCGACTAGCGGGACAAGAGACCCAGTACTTC; CDR3aa: CASSATLRLAGQETQYF
abundance: .; len: 13; d_gene: .; j_gene: TRBJ2-7; v_gene: TRBV10-3; CDR3nt: TGTGCCATCAGGACAGCCAGGGATTACGAGCAGTACTTC; CDR3aa: CAIRTARDYEQYF
abundance: .; len: 14; d_gene: .; j_gene: TRBJ1-1; v_gene: TRBV18; CDR3nt: TGTGCCAGCTCACCGACAAGCAGCCTCACTGAAGCTTTCTTT; CDR3aa: CASSPTSSLTEAFF
abundance: .; len: 13; d_gene: .; j_gene: TRBJ1-2; v_gene: TRBV4-3; CDR3nt: TGCGCCAGCAGCCAAGTTGGCAACTATGGCTACACCTTC; CDR3aa: CASSQVGNYGYTF
abundance: .; len: 11; d_gene: .; j_gene: TRBJ2-3; v_gene: TRBV2; CDR3nt: TGTGCCAGCAGCCAAGACGGGGGGCGCCTTTTT; CDR3aa: CASSQDGGRLF
abundance: .; len: 15; d_gene: .; j_gene: TRBJ1-5; v_gene: TRBV6-5; CDR3nt: TGTGCCAGCAGGATGAAACAGGGCGTATACTGGCCCCAGCATTTT; CDR3aa: CASRMKQGVYWPQHF
abundance: .; len: 13; d_gene: TRBD1; j_gene: TRBJ1-1; v_gene: TRBV27; CDR3nt: TGTGCCAGCACCCTTCAAGGGGGCAATATAGCTTTCTTT; CDR3aa: CASTLQGGNIAFF
abundance: .; len: 17; d_gene: .; j_gene: TRBJ2-5; v_gene: TRBV5-4; CDR3nt: TGTGCCAGCACCCCTACGGGCCCCACACTAGAGTCTGAGACCCAGTACTTC; CDR3aa: CASTPTGPTLESETQYF
abundance: .; len: 16; d_gene: TRBD1; j_gene: TRBJ1-5; v_gene: TRBV28; CDR3nt: TGTGCCAGCAGTTTTAACAGGGGGTGGCCCAATCAGCCCCAGCATTTT; CDR3aa: CASSFNRGWPNQPQHF
abundance: .; len: 12; d_gene: .; j_gene: TRBJ1-4; v_gene: TRBV9; CDR3nt: TGTGCCAGCGCGCGGGCTAATGAAAAACTGTTTTTT; CDR3aa: CASARANEKLFF
abundance: .; len: 11; d_gene: .; j_gene: TRBJ2-3; v_gene: TRBV7-3; CDR3nt: TGTGCCAGCAGCGCGGCAGATACGCAGTATTTT; CDR3aa: CASSAADTQYF
abundance: .; len: 13; d_gene: .; j_gene: TRBJ1-1; v_gene: TRBV7-9; CDR3nt: TGTGCCAGCAGCTTAGCGGGTCGGGTGGGAGCTTTCTTT; CDR3aa: CASSLAGRVGAFF
abundance: .; len: 14; d_gene: TRBD2; j_gene: TRBJ2-5; v_gene: TRBV5-4; CDR3nt: TGTGCCAGCAGCCCGGGACTAGCGCAAGAGACCCAGTACTTC; CDR3aa: CASSPGLAQETQYF
abundance: .; len: 15; d_gene: .; j_gene: TRBJ2-1; v_gene: TRBV28; CDR3nt: TGTGCCAGCAGTTTCTGGCAGGTCTCCCACAATGAGCAGTTCTTC; CDR3aa: CASSFWQVSHNEQFF
abundance: .; len: 16; d_gene: .; j_gene: TRBJ1-1; v_gene: TRBV7-2; CDR3nt: TGTGCCAGCAGCCCCAGTGGAGCCATCTCAGGGGCTGAAGCTTTCTTT; CDR3aa: CASSPSGAISGAEAFF
abundance: .; len: 13; d_gene: .; j_gene: TRBJ2-7; v_gene: TRBV7-8; CDR3nt: TGTGCCAGCAGCTTAAACCCGGGATACGAGCAGTACTTC; CDR3aa: CASSLNPGYEQYF
abundance: once; len: 14; d_gene: .; j_gene: TRBJ1-3; v_gene: TRBV30; CDR3nt: TGTGCCTGGAGTCATAACAGGGCTGGAAACACCATATATTTT; CDR3aa: CAWSHNRAGNTIYF
abundance: .; len: 16; d_gene: .; j_gene: TRBJ1-5; v_gene: TRBV5-1; CDR3nt: TGCGCCAGCAGCTTGGGCAAACGGGGGGCTCTGGGGCCCCAGCATTTT; CDR3aa: CASSLGKRGALGPQHF
abundance: .; len: 15; d_gene: .; j_gene: TRBJ2-6; v_gene: TRBV7-3; CDR3nt: TGTGCCAGCAGCTTATTTAGCTCTGGGGCCAACGTCCTGACTTTC; CDR3aa: CASSLFSSGANVLTF